This T cell receptor (beta chain) was profiled in a study of metastatic and nonmetastatic thyroid tumors. Study details: Both malignant and benign thyroid patients supplied peripheral blood and tumor or nodule tissue samples, across which the repertoires of these patients were then compared. Whole-study findings and limits: Reportedly, malignant thyroid tumors had significantly higher TCR beta diversity than benign nodules, in blood and tumor.

Authors' processing steps: CDR3 was compared across clinicopathological groups, and the resulting differences were used to build a distant-metastasis classifier for papillary thyroid cancer. MiXCR re-clonotyped the PCR reads for TCRdb. The V and J calls come from TCRdb's annotation, not from the publication. The table shows 25,000 to 35,000 clones, with about 25% occurring only once. With respect to this clone: Its specificity is unknown.

Germline lookup yields CDR1 LGHNA and CDR2 YSLEER. The length of the CDR3 is 17 residues. J gave up 2 bases and V 6 bases, and 12 bases lay outside the gene matches. All patients reached thyroid surgery having received no treatment beforehand. This chain links TRBV4-3 with TRBJ2-2; 7 bases agree with TRBD1. Specimen: blood. The sequence derives from a female donor with papillary thyroid cancer or a benign thyroid nodule (not recorded which). Some clones in this sample may be carry-over from other donors' samples. The CDR3 nucleotides are TGCGCCAGCAGACAAAACCACGGGACAGATAACACCGGGGAGCTGTTTTTT. It translates to CASRQNHGTDNTGELFF.